Shown below are 26 T cell receptor beta chains from a single sample sequenced in a study of immune characteristics of hereditary and idiopathic chronic pancreatitis. Chronic pancreatitis tissue was collected during total pancreatectomy with islet autotransplantation. TCRdb's copy holds only in-frame clones and misses some; the assay was immunoSEQ multiplex PCR. This table holds about 6,000 clones, around 75% found once. Sequenced: pancreas tissue with hereditary chronic pancreatitis. The receptors shown here come from a human donor with chronic pancreatitis.

For the CDR3, the DNA is TGTGCCAGCAGTTTAGCAGGGCTTAGCAATCAGCCCCAGCATTTT. It is translated as CASSLAGLSNQPQHF. J is TRBJ1-5 and V is TRBV27, with D possibly TRBD1 on 5 matching bases. CDR1 MNHEY and CDR2 SMNVEV come from the germline V gene (reference sequence). V was cut by 2 bases and J by 0 bases, with 8 bases left in between. The CDR3 has 15 residues.

The J gene is TRBJ1-2, the V gene TRBV7-2; weak D call: TRBD1 (5 bases). The CDR3 has 16 residues. The V and J ends lost 2 bases and 4 bases respectively, with 17 bases between them. The germline CDR1 and CDR2 sequences are SGHTA and FQGNSA. The CDR3 coding sequence is TGTGCCAGCAGCTTAACGGTAGCGGGGCAGTTCTATGGCTACACCTTC. Its protein is CASSLTVAGQFYGYTF.

The chain carries TRBV7-2 and TRBJ1-4, with 7 bases lining up with TRBD1. CDR3 length equals 14 residues. Per the germline V gene, CDR1 is SGHTA and CDR2 is FQGNSA. The J segment lost 4 bases and the V segment lost 5 bases, leaving 4 bases of the junction unmatched. CDR3 nucleotides: TGTGCCAGCAGCCAGGGACAGTATAATGAAAAACTGTTTTTT. It is translated as CASSQGQYNEKLFF. Filled out from reference TRBV7-2 and TRBJ1-4, the complete variable domain reads GAGVSQSPSNKVTEKGKDVELRCDPISGHTALYWYRQSLGQGLEFLIYFQGNSAPDKSGLPSDRFSAERTGGSVSTLTIQRTQQEDSAVYLCASSQGQYNEKLFFGSGTQLSVL.

The chain combines TRBV5-1 with TRBJ2-7, with 9 nucleotides matching TRBD1. The trim removed 7 bases at V and 2 bases at J, leaving 10 bases unmatched. CDR1 and CDR2 (germline): SGHRS, YFSETQ. The CDR3 sequence is 15 residues long. The CDR3: CASREGTGQTYEQYV. Here the CDR3 DNA reads TGCGCCAGCCGAGAGGGGACAGGGCAAACCTACGAGCAGTACGTC.

J is TRBJ1-4 and V is TRBV27, with D possibly TRBD1 on 5 matching bases. The V gene's germline CDR1 is MNHEY and CDR2 SMNVEV (reference sequence). V lost 7 bases to trimming and J lost 12 bases, with 15 bases between them. The CDR3 has 12 amino acids. CDR3 DNA sequence: TGTGCCAGCAACCCAGGGTCTGGAGAACTGTTTTTT. Translating it yields CASNPGSGELFF.

This chain links TRBV4-2 with TRBJ2-3; 10 bases fit TRBD2. The J segment lost 4 bases and the V segment lost 0 bases, leaving 1 base of the junction unmatched. The CDR3 extends over 15 amino acids. CDR1 LGHNA and CDR2 YNFKEQ come from the germline V gene. The CDR3 DNA sequence: TGTGCCAGCAGCCAAGAAGCGGGGGGGCCAGATACGCAGTATTTT. It yields the protein CASSQEAGGPDTQYF.

V gene TRBV28 combines with J gene TRBJ2-5, with 9 positions matching TRBD2. The CDR3 has 14 residues. CDR1 is MDHEN and CDR2 is SYDVKM in the germline V gene. V gave up 8 bases and J gave up 2 bases; unmatched junction bases: 6. In DNA, the CDR3 is TGTGCCAGCGGGGTAGCGGGGGCACAAGAGACCCAGTACTTC. It codes for CASGVAGAQETQYF.

This sequence joins TRBV5-4 and TRBJ2-1, with 15 bases aligning to TRBD2. J gave up 2 bases and V 4 bases, and 4 bases lay outside the gene matches. From germline, CDR1 is SGHNT and CDR2 YYREEE (reference sequence). This CDR3 has 17 residues. The CDR3 is CASSPGTSGGPYNEQFF. Here the CDR3 DNA reads TGTGCCAGCAGCCCCGGGACTAGCGGGGGGCCCTACAATGAGCAGTTCTTC.

The chain has TRBV4-1 and TRBJ2-1; 9 bases match TRBD1. Trimming removed 0 bases from V and 8 bases from J; junction bases left unmatched: 8. Germline V gene sequence: CDR1 MGHRA, CDR2 YSYEKL. The length of the CDR3 is 16 residues. The CDR3 DNA follows: TGCGCCAGCAGCCAAGATAGACAGGGGGGTCGGGATGAGCAGTTCTTC. As protein: CASSQDRQGGRDEQFF.

The gene calls are TRBV6-5 and TRBJ1-6; a weak D match, TRBD1 (5 bases). The CDR3 totals 14 residues. V was pared by 8 bases and J by 9 bases, with 17 bases between. CDR1 is MNHEY, CDR2 SVGAGI, per germline. This CDR3 reads CASVYGGLGSPLHF. CDR3 nucleotides: TGTGCCAGCGTCTACGGGGGTTTGGGTTCACCCCTCCACTTT.

The chain uses TRBV6-5 and TRBJ2-3; the D gene is possibly TRBD2 (5 bases). The germline V gene has CDR1 MNHEY and CDR2 SVGAGI. The V end lost 1 base, the J end lost 3 bases, and 8 bases lay between the germline ends. This CDR3 spans 14 amino acids. The CDR3 reads CASSYFAGTDTQYF. The CDR3 DNA is TGTGCCAGCAGTTACTTTGCGGGTACAGATACGCAGTATTTT.

The V and J genes are TRBV9 and TRBJ1-2; 8 bases align to TRBD1. This CDR3 comprises 13 residues. V lost 0 bases, J lost 7 bases, and 2 bases stayed unmatched. Germline lookup yields CDR1 SGDLS and CDR2 YYNGEE. CDR3 in DNA: TGTGCCAGCAGCGTAGATACAGGGGGTGGCTACACCTTC. It specifies CASSVDTGGGYTF.

The gene calls are TRBV6-5 and TRBJ1-4; tentative D call: TRBD1 (5 bases). Germline-derived CDR1 and CDR2 are MNHEY and SVGAGI. V lost 0 bases to trimming and J lost 7 bases, with 12 bases between them. This CDR3 has 15 amino acids. CDR3 coding DNA: TGTGCCAGCAGTTACTCGCCGGGACGTTCTGAAAAACTGTTTTTT. This codes for CASSYSPGRSEKLFF.

This chain connects TRBV7-6 to TRBJ2-3; D gene uncertain. This CDR3 region has 12 residues. Germline V CDR1 and CDR2: SGHVS, FNYEAQ. V lost 3 bases to trimming and J lost 6 bases, with 7 bases between them. This CDR3 is CASSFGRDTQYF. The CDR3 coding sequence is TGTGCCAGCAGCTTCGGGCGCGATACGCAGTATTTT.

DNA of the CDR3: TGTGCCAGCAGTTTAGAGGCCAGGACTGAAGCTTTCTTT. Its protein product is CASSLEARTEAFF. The chain recombines TRBV28 with TRBJ1-1; D gene ambiguous. The CDR3 runs to 13 residues. Per germline, CDR1 MDHEN and CDR2 SYDVKM. Between the trimmed V and J ends, which lost 2 bases and 5 bases, there was a span of 9 bases.

This clone was counted only a few times. The CDR3 loop reads CASSSPGRGAEAFF. The CDR3 DNA follows: TGCGCCAGCAGTTCCCCGGGTAGGGGCGCTGAAGCTTTCTTT. The rearrangement uses TRBV10-2 and TRBJ1-1; a possible D gene is TRBD1 (5 bases). V was clipped by 5 bases and J by 6 bases, with 16 bases between them. Germline loops: CDR1 WSHSY, CDR2 SAAADI. CDR3 length equals 14 residues.

The CDR3 loop reads CASSSRTGGDYEQYF. Written as DNA, the CDR3 is TGTGCCAGCAGTTCACGGACAGGGGGTGACTACGAGCAGTACTTC. This chain joins TRBV27 and TRBJ2-7; 10 bases line up with TRBD1. The CDR3 consists of 15 residues. J gave up 3 bases and V 4 bases, and 6 bases lay outside the gene matches. Germline lookup yields CDR1 MNHEY and CDR2 SMNVEV (reference sequence).

The chain joins TRBV30 to TRBJ2-6; 10 nucleotides line up with TRBD2. Germline trimming cut 5 bases from V and 1 base from J; bases unmatched to any gene: 5. The length of the CDR3 is 16 residues. The V gene's germline CDR1 is GTSNPN and CDR2 SVGIG (reference sequence). CDR3 bases: TGTGCCTGGGATCTAGCGGGGGTGTCTGGGGCCAACGTCCTGACTTTC. This translates into CAWDLAGVSGANVLTF.

The CDR3 region is CASSSFTVSTSGEETQYF. CDR3 bases: TGTGCCAGCAGTTCGTTTACTGTATCGACTAGCGGGGAGGAGACCCAGTACTTC. The chain has TRBV28 and TRBJ2-5; 11 nucleotides line up with TRBD2. This CDR3 spans 18 amino acids. The J segment lost 5 bases and the V segment lost 4 bases, leaving 15 bases of the junction unmatched. Germline loops: CDR1 MDHEN, CDR2 SYDVKM.

The rearrangement joins TRBV27 to TRBJ2-1, with 8 bases lining up with TRBD2. The CDR3 loop spans 16 amino acids. Germline assignment: CDR1 MNHEY and CDR2 SMNVEV (reference sequence). With 0 bases clipped from V and 3 bases from J, the junction kept 4 bases outside the gene matches. The chain's CDR3 is CASSLSSGALYNEQFF. DNA of the CDR3: TGTGCCAGCAGTTTATCTAGCGGGGCCCTCTACAATGAGCAGTTCTTC.

This clone was picked up a small number of times. The chain joins TRBV13 to TRBJ2-1; perhaps D is TRBD1 or TRBD2 (6 bases each). The CDR3 has 16 amino acids. V lost 7 bases to trimming and J lost 3 bases, with 19 bases between them. The germline V gene encodes CDR1 PRHDT and CDR2 FYEKMQ (reference sequence). The CDR3 sequence is CASTLTLGGNYNEQFF. CDR3 bases: TGTGCCAGCACCCTTACGTTGGGGGGCAACTACAATGAGCAGTTCTTC.

A remark on this clone: Other DNA variants within this sample encode the same CDR3. The chain links TRBV6-6 to TRBJ2-3, with D tentatively TRBD2 (6 bases). The CDR3 consists of 15 residues. CDR1 is MNHNY and CDR2 is SVGAGI in the germline V gene (reference sequence). V shed 2 bases and J shed 7 bases, with 16 bases lying between them. The CDR3 nucleotides read TGTGCCAGCAGTTACCCTGGGGGGTCCTCCAATACGCAGTATTTT. Translation gives CASSYPGGSSNTQYF.

The chain carries TRBV5-6 and TRBJ1-2, with D possibly TRBD1 on 6 matching bases. From germline, CDR1 is SGHDT and CDR2 YYEEEE. The V end lost 4 bases, the J end lost 0 bases, and 10 bases lay between the germline ends. This CDR3 spans 14 amino acids. The CDR3 region has the DNA TGTGCCAGCAGCCCTGGACAGACTAACTATGGCTACACCTTC. Its protein product is CASSPGQTNYGYTF. Drawing the rest from reference TRBV5-6 and TRBJ1-2, the complete variable domain is DAGVTQSPTHLIKTRGQQVTLRCSPKSGHDTVSWYQQALGQGPQFIFQYYEEEERQRGNFPDRFSGHQFPNYSSELNVNALLLGDSALYLCASSPGQTNYGYTFGSGTRLTVV.

The CDR3 DNA reads as TGTGCCAGCAGTTATCAGTCGACAGATACGCAGTATTTT. It encodes CASSYQSTDTQYF. The chain uses TRBV6-6 and TRBJ2-3; D not resolved. Deletions cut 3 bases from V and 3 bases from J, with 7 bases between. This CDR3 is 13 amino acids long. Germline loops: CDR1 MNHNY, CDR2 SVGAGI (reference sequence).

The rearrangement joins TRBV6-5 to TRBJ2-3; 9 bases line up with TRBD2. Unmatched junction bases numbered 14, after V lost 8 bases and J lost 8 bases. Germline V gene data show CDR1 as MNHEY and CDR2 as SVGAGI. The CDR3 totals 15 residues. CDR3: CASGSVAGVDGTQYF. The DNA for the CDR3 is TGTGCCAGCGGTTCTGTAGCGGGGGTGGATGGTACGCAGTATTTT.

This clone is categorized as large. Other DNA sequences of this sample code for an identical CDR3. The V and J genes are TRBV6-5 and TRBJ2-7, with D possibly TRBD1 on 5 matching bases. The germline V gene encodes CDR1 MNHEY and CDR2 SVGAGI. The CDR3 has 13 amino acids. Trimming took 3 bases from V and 5 from J, leaving 11 bases between them. CDR3 sequence: CASSYQRGHEQYF. The CDR3 bases are TGTGCCAGCAGTTATCAAAGGGGCCACGAGCAGTACTTC.